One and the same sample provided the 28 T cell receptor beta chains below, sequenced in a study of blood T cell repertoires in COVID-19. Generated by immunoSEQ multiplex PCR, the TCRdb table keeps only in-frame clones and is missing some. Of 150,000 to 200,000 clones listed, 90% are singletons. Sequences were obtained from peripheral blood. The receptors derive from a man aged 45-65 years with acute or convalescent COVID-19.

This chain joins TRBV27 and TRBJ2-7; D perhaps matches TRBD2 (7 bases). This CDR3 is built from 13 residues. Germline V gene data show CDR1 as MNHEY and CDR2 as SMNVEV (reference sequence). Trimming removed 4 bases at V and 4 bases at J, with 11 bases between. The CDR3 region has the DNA TGTGCCAGCAGTTCCAGGGGAGGGTACGAGCAGTACTTC. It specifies CASSSRGGYEQYF.

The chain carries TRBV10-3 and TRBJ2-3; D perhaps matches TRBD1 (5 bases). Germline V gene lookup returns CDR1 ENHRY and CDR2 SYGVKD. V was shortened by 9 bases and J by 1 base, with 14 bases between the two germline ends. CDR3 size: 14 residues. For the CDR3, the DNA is TGTGCCATAACCCAGGGCCGGGGCACAGATACGCAGTATTTT. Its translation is CAITQGRGTDTQYF.

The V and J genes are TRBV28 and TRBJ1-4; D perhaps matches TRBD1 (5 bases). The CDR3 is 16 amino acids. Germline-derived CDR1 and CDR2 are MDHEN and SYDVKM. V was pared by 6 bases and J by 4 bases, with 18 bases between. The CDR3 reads CASSLLMGQLNEKLFF. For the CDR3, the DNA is TGTGCCAGCAGCTTACTCATGGGGCAGCTTAATGAAAAACTGTTTTTT. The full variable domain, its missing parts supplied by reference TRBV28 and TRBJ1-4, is DVKVTQSSRYLVKRTGEKVFLECVQDMDHENMFWYRQDPGLGLRLIYFSYDVKMKEKGDIPEGYSVSREKKERFSLILESASTNQTSMYLCASSLLMGQLNEKLFFGSGTQLSVL.

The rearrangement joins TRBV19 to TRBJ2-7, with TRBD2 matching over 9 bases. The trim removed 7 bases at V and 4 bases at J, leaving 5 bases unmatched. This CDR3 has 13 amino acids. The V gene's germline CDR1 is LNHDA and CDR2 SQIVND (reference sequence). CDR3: CASTGTSSYEQYF. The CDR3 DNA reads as TGTGCCAGTACCGGGACTAGCAGTTACGAGCAGTACTTC.

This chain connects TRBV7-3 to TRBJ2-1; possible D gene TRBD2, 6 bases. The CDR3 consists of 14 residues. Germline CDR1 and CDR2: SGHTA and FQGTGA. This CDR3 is CASAGDHGWGEQFF. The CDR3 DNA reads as TGTGCTTCAGCGGGTGACCATGGATGGGGTGAGCAGTTCTTC.

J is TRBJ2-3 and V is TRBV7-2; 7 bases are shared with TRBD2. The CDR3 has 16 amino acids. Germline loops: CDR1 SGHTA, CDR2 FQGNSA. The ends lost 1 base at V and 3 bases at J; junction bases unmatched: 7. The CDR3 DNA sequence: TGTGCCAGCAGCTTAGGTGGGGGACTAAATACAGATACGCAGTATTTT. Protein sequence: CASSLGGGLNTDTQYF.

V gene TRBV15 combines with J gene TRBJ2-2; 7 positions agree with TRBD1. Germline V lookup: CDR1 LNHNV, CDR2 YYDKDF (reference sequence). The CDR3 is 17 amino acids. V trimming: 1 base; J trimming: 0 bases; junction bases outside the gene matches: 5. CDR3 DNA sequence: TGTGCCACCAGCAGAGTGTTAGGGGGCGCGAACACCGGGGAGCTGTTTTTT. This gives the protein CATSRVLGGANTGELFF.

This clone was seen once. CDR3 DNA: TGTGCCAGCAGCTTTCTACTCCGAGGCACTGAAGCTTTCTTT. Translating gives CASSFLLRGTEAFF. The chain uses TRBV13 and TRBJ1-1; D is unclear. The germline CDR1 and CDR2 sequences are PRHDT and FYEKMQ (reference sequence). V gave up 3 bases and J gave up 4 bases, with 12 bases separating them. This CDR3 contains 14 residues.

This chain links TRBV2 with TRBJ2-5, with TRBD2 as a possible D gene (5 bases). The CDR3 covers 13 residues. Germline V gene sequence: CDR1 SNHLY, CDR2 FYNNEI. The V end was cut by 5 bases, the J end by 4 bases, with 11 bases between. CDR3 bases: TGTGCCAGCAGTTTCCAAGGACTAGAGACCCAGTACTTC. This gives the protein CASSFQGLETQYF. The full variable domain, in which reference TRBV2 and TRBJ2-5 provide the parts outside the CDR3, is EPEVTQTPSHQVTQMGQEVILRCVPISNHLYFYWYRQILGQKVEFLVSFYNNEISEKSEIFDDQFSVERPDGSNFTLKIRSTKLEDSAMYFCASSFQGLETQYFGPGTRLLVL.

CDR3 bases: TGTGCCAGCAGTACAGACAGGGGGTACGAGCAGTACGTC. This encodes CASSTDRGYEQYV. The rearrangement joins TRBV6-4 to TRBJ2-7; 9 positions match TRBD1. The germline gives CDR1 MRHNA, CDR2 SNTAGT. With 5 bases clipped from V and 4 bases from J, the junction kept 3 bases outside the gene matches. The CDR3 spans 13 residues.

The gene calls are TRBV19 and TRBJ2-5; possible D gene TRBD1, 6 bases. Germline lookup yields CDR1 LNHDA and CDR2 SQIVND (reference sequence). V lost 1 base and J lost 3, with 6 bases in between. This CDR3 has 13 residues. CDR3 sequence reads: CASSIGTEETQYF. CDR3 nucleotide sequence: TGTGCCAGTAGTATAGGGACAGAAGAGACCCAGTACTTC.

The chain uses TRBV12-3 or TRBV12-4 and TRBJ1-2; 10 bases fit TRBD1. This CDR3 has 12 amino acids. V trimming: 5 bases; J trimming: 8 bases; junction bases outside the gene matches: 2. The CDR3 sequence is CASSQTGGGYTF. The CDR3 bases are TGTGCCAGCAGTCAGACAGGGGGCGGCTACACCTTC.

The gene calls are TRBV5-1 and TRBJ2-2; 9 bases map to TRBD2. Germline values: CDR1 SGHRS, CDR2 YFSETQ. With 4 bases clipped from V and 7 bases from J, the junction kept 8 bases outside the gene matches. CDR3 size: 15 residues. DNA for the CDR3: TGCGCCAGCAGCAGCTCCGGGACTAGCAGCGGGGAGCTGTTTTTT. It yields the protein CASSSSGTSSGELFF.

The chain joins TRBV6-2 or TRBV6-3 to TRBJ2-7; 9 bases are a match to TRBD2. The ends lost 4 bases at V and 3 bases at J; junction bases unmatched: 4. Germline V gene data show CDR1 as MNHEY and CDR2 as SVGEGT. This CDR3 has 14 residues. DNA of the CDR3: TGTGCCAGCAGTTGGTCAGCGGGGGGCTACGAGCAGTACGTC. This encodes CASSWSAGGYEQYV.

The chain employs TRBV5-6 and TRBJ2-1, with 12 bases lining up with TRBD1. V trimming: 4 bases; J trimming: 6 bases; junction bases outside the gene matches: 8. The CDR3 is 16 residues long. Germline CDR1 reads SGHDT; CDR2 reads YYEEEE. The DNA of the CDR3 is TGTGCCAGCAGCCCTCCCCTGGGACAGGGGGCCAATGAGCAGTTCTTC. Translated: CASSPPLGQGANEQFF.

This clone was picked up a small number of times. The DNA of the CDR3 is TGCGCCAGCAGCTTAGCCCAACTAGTTGATGAGCAGTTCTTC. Translated: CASSLAQLVDEQFF. The rearrangement links TRBV5-1 to TRBJ2-1, with D tentatively TRBD2 (5 bases). The length of the CDR3 is 14 residues. CDR1 SGHRS and CDR2 YFSETQ come from the germline V gene. V shed 2 bases and J shed 8 bases, with 14 bases lying between them.

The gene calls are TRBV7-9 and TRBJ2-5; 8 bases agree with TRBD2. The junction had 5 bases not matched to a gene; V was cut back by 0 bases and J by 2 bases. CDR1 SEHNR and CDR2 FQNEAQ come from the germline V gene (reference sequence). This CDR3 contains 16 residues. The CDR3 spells CASSLAATSGQETQYF. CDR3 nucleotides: TGTGCCAGCAGCTTAGCGGCTACTAGCGGACAAGAGACCCAGTACTTC.

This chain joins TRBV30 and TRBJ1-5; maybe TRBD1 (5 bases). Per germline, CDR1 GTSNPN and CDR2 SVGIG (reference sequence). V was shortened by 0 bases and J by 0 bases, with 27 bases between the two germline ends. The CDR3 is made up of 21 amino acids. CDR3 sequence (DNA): TGTGCCTGGAGTGTGGGGCGAACTTACAGTCCCTACACCGATAGCAATCAGCCCCAGCATTTT. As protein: CAWSVGRTYSPYTDSNQPQHF.

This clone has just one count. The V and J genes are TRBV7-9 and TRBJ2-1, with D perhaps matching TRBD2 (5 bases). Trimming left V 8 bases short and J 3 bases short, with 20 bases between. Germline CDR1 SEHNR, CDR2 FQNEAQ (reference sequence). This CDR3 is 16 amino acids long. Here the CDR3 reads CASPGGLGHVYNEQFF. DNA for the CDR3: TGTGCCAGCCCCGGAGGTTTAGGGCATGTCTACAATGAGCAGTTCTTC.

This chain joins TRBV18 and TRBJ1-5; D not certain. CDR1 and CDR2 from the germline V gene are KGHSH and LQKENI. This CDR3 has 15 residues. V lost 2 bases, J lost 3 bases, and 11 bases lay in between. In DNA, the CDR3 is TGTGCCAGCTCACCAGAATCACTGAACAATCAGCCCCAGCATTTT. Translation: CASSPESLNNQPQHF.

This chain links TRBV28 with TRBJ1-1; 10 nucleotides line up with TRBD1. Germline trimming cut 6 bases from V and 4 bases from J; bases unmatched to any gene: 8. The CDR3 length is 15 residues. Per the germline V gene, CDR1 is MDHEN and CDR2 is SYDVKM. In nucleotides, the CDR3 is TGTGCCAGCAGCCCCGGGGACAGGGGTAGCACTGAAGCTTTCTTT. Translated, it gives CASSPGDRGSTEAFF.

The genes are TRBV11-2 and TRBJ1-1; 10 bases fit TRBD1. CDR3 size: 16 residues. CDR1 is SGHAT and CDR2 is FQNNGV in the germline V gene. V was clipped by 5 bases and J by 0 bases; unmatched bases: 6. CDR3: CASSPRGTGVNTEAFF. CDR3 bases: TGTGCCAGCAGCCCCCGGGGGACAGGGGTGAACACTGAAGCTTTCTTT.

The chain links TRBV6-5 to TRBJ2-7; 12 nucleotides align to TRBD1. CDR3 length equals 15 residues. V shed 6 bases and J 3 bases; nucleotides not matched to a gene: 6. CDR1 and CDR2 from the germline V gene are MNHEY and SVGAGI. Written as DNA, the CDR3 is TGTGCCAGCAGATCCGGGACAGGGGGCAACTACGAGCAGTACTTC. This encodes CASRSGTGGNYEQYF.

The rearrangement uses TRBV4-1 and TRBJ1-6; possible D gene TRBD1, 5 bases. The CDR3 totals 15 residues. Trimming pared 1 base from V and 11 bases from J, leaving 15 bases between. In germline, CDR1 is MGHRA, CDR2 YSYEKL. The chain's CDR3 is CASSQAGEGMAPLHF. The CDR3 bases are TGCGCCAGCAGCCAAGCGGGGGAGGGGATGGCACCCCTCCACTTT.

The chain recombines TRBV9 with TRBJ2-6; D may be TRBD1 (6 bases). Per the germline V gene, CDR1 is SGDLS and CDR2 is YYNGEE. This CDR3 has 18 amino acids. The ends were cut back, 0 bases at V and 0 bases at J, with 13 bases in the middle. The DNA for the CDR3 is TGTGCCAGCAGCGTAGTGGTACAGGGAAACTCTGGGGCCAACGTCCTGACTTTC. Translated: CASSVVVQGNSGANVLTF.

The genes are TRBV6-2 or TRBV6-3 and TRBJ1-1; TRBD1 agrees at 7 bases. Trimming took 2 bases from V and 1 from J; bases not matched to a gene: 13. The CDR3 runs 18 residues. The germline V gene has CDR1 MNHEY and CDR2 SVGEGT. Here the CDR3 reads CASSYPSRQGGTNTEAFF. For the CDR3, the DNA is TGTGCCAGCAGTTACCCGAGTCGGCAGGGGGGAACGAACACTGAAGCTTTCTTT.

CDR3 region: CASSFKQGHGYTF. CDR3 sequence (DNA): TGTGCCAGCAGCTTTAAGCAGGGGCATGGCTACACCTTC. The chain couples TRBV7-9 to TRBJ1-2, with D possibly TRBD1 on 6 matching bases. From germline, CDR1 is SEHNR and CDR2 FQNEAQ (reference sequence). This CDR3 has 13 amino acids. Deletions cut 3 bases from V and 6 bases from J, with 11 bases between.

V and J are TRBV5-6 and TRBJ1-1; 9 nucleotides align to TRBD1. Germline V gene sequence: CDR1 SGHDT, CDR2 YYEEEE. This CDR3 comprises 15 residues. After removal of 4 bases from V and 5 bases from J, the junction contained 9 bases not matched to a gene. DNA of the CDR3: TGTGCCAGCAGCGGCCGGGACAGGGTGCGGACTGAAGCTTTCTTT. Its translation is CASSGRDRVRTEAFF. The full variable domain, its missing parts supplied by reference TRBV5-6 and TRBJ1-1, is DAGVTQSPTHLIKTRGQQVTLRCSPKSGHDTVSWYQQALGQGPQFIFQYYEEEERQRGNFPDRFSGHQFPNYSSELNVNALLLGDSALYLCASSGRDRVRTEAFFGQGTRLTVV.